This TCR beta chain was recorded in a study of blood T cell repertoires in COVID-19. On the study more broadly: T cells, B-cell-depleted T cells, or PBMCs provided the cDNA or gDNA that served as material.

The germline CDR1 and CDR2 sequences are SGHVS and FQNEAQ. The CDR3 is made up of 15 amino acids. V lost 5 bases to trimming and J lost 10 bases, with 18 bases between them. Per the original data handling: How many nucleated cells were present was estimated from reference gene primer amplification. Here immunoSEQ multiplex PCR was the method, and the copy in TCRdb shows in-frame clones only, minus some. The D gene and trimming were derived from the DNA, and the V and J assignments and clone size from that table. The table has about 74,000 clones, approximately 81% seen once. This clonotype originated in a middle-aged man with active COVID-19. This chain connects TRBV7-8 to TRBJ1-6; D gene unclear. Sample: peripheral blood. The CDR3 sequence: CASSPLPQALSPLHF. Here the CDR3 DNA reads TGTGCCAGCAGCCCACTTCCCCAGGCTCTCTCACCCCTCCACTTT. Full variable domain (rest looked up from reference TRBV7-8 and TRBJ1-6): GAGVSQSPRYKVAKRGQDVALRCDPISGHVSLFWYQQALGQGPEFLTYFQNEAQLDKSGLPSDRFFAERPEGSVSTLKIQRTQQEDSAVYLCASSPLPQALSPLHFGNGTRLTVT.